This T cell receptor (beta chain) was sequenced for a study of T cells in Graves' hyperthyroidism and ophthalmopathy. About the research overall: At the time of initial diagnosis and before any treatment, peripheral blood was collected. General study findings and limits: Researchers found most expanded thyroid clonotypes above 0.001 in blood as well.

CDR3 length: 15 amino acids. Germline V gene lookup returns CDR1 MDHEN and CDR2 SYDVKM. This clonotype showed up just a few times. The antigen is not known. A junction boundary mismatches the germline segment, possibly from a read error. From RNA transcripts, TCR beta CDR3 regions were amplified. Carried out on the TCR CDR3, a first-round RT-PCR used the HTBI primer set. TCRdb used MiXCR to reprocess the multiplex PCR reads, holding one entry per CDR3 protein. The table records about 210,000 distinct CDR3 sequences, 17% of them present only once. Hyperthyroidism, newly diagnosed and lasting under 2 months, affected patients aged 18 to 65. Uncontrolled infection, other autoimmune disease, pregnancy or lactation led to exclusion.

J is TRBJ2-7 and V is TRBV28, with 12 bases lining up with TRBD2. The TCR comes from a man aged 45-65 years with Graves' hyperthyroidism. Sequencing was performed on blood. In DNA form, the CDR3 reads TGTGCCAGCAGTATATGGACTAGCGGGATTTCCGAGCAGTACTTC. Translation gives CASSIWTSGISEQYF. Combining the CDR3 with reference TRBV28 and TRBJ2-7 gives the whole variable domain DVKVTQSSRYLVKRTGEKVFLECVQDMDHENMFWYRQDPGLGLRLIYFSYDVKMKEKGDIPEGYSVSREKKERFSLILESASTNQTSMYLCASSIWTSGISEQYFGPGTRLTVT.